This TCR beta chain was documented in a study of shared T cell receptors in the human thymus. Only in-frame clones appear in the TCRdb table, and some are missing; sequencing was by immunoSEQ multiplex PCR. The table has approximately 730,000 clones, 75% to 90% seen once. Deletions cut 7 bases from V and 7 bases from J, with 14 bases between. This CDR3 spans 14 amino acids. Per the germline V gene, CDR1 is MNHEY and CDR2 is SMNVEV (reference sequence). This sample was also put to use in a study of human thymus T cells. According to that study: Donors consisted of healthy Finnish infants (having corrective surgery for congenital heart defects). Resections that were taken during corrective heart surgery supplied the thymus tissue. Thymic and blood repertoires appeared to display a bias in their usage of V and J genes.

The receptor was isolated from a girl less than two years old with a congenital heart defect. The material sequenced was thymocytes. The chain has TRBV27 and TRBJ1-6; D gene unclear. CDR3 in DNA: TGTGCCAGCACCATGAGGGATCAGAATTCACCCCTCCACTTT. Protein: CASTMRDQNSPLHF.